A selection of T cell receptor beta chains follows, all from one sample in a study of OX40 agonist ivuxolimab in advanced cancers. The repertoire was sequenced with immunoSEQ multiplex PCR; TCRdb's copy has only in-frame clones and lacks some. Seen here are about 67,000 clones, about 87% observed once, and the top ten hold 4%. The sample here was CD4+ or CD8+ T cells sorted from blood, taken in a trial of the OX40 agonist ivuxolimab. The origin of the receptors is an adult with an advanced solid tumor such as melanoma, head and neck, liver or kidney cancer. Both conserved end residues are part of each CDR3. D genes are given only for firm matches. Where a row states a size, it is once, few, many or the class of an expanded clone; other rows omit it.

CDR3 DNA: TGCGCCAGCAGCCGAGCCGGGACAGGGGACAATGAGCAGTTCTTC; CDR3 protein: CASSRAGTGDNEQFF; J gene: TRBJ2-1; V gene: TRBV4-3; clone size: .; D gene: TRBD1
CDR3 DNA: TGTGCCAGCAGTGGAAAGGGCCACTATGGCTACACCTTC; CDR3 protein: CASSGKGHYGYTF; J gene: TRBJ1-2; V gene: TRBV2; clone size: .; D gene: .
CDR3 DNA: TGTGCCAGCAGTCCAGGGTCAGATACGCAGTATTTT; CDR3 protein: CASSPGSDTQYF; J gene: TRBJ2-3; V gene: TRBV6-6; clone size: .; D gene: .
CDR3 DNA: TGTGCCAGCAGCTTAAGAGACAGGCCAAACACCATATATTTT; CDR3 protein: CASSLRDRPNTIYF; J gene: TRBJ1-3; V gene: TRBV7-9; clone size: .; D gene: .
CDR3 DNA: TGTGCCAGTAGTATACGAGGGGGCAATGAGCAGTTCTTC; CDR3 protein: CASSIRGGNEQFF; J gene: TRBJ2-1; V gene: TRBV19; clone size: .; D gene: .
CDR3 DNA: TGTGCCAGCAGCTTAAGGGAGAGCGGGGAGCTGTTTTTT; CDR3 protein: CASSLRESGELFF; J gene: TRBJ2-2; V gene: TRBV7-6; clone size: .; D gene: .
CDR3 DNA: TGTGCCAGCAGGGGACTGAATAGCAATCAGCCCCAGCATTTT; CDR3 protein: CASRGLNSNQPQHF; J gene: TRBJ1-5; V gene: TRBV2; clone size: few; D gene: .
CDR3 DNA: TGTGCCAGCAGCTTGTTGGGGACAGAAAACATTCAGTACTTC; CDR3 protein: CASSLLGTENIQYF; J gene: TRBJ2-4; V gene: TRBV5-4; clone size: few; D gene: TRBD1
CDR3 DNA: TGTGCCATCAGTGAGAGGGGGACCACAGATACGCAGTATTTT; CDR3 protein: CAISERGTTDTQYF; J gene: TRBJ2-3; V gene: TRBV10-3; clone size: .; D gene: .
CDR3 DNA: TGCGCCAGCAGAGACAACACAGGGGTAGTTCGCGGCGAGCAGTACTTC; CDR3 protein: CASRDNTGVVRGEQYF; J gene: TRBJ2-7; V gene: TRBV10-2; clone size: .; D gene: TRBD1
CDR3 DNA: TGTGCACGTGGGACCTACGGGACTAATTCACCCCTCCACTTT; CDR3 protein: CARGTYGTNSPLHF; J gene: TRBJ1-6; V gene: TRBV30; clone size: .; D gene: .
CDR3 DNA: TGTGCCAGCAGCCCAAGGACGGGCGGGGAGCTGTTTTTT; CDR3 protein: CASSPRTGGELFF; J gene: TRBJ2-2; V gene: TRBV14; clone size: .; D gene: .
CDR3 DNA: TGTGCCAGCAGATCCGGGACAGGGGGCACCGGGGAGCTGTTTTTT; CDR3 protein: CASRSGTGGTGELFF; J gene: TRBJ2-2; V gene: TRBV11-1; clone size: .; D gene: TRBD1
CDR3 DNA: TGTGCCAGCAGCGTAGAGCCAGGGGGCACTGAAGCTTTCTTT; CDR3 protein: CASSVEPGGTEAFF; J gene: TRBJ1-1; V gene: TRBV9; clone size: once; D gene: TRBD1
CDR3 DNA: TGCGCCAGCAGCCAAATCGCAGCGGGGCGTGAGACCCAGTACTTC; CDR3 protein: CASSQIAAGRETQYF; J gene: TRBJ2-5; V gene: TRBV4-1; clone size: .; D gene: TRBD2